This passage covers 29 T cell receptor beta chains from one sample sequenced in a study of cytomegalovirus exposure and HLA in healthy donors. The PCR made use of 60 Vbeta and 13 Jbeta primers. Clones were sequenced by immunoSEQ multiplex PCR, and TCRdb holds only the in-frame ones, with some missing. The top ten hold about 4.8% of the sample, which has about 190,000 clones, roughly 77% seen once. Sequencing used PBMCs. These receptors were obtained from a man aged 25-45 years in good health and CMV-seropositive.

The CDR3 DNA follows: TGTGCCAGCAGTCCTACCGGGCGGGAGAATGGGGAGCAGTACTTC. Translated, it gives CASSPTGRENGEQYF. The chain recombines TRBV9 with TRBJ2-7; 7 nucleotides align to TRBD2. The trim removed 5 bases at V and 7 bases at J, leaving 15 bases unmatched. There are 15 residues in the CDR3. Germline V CDR1 and CDR2: SGDLS, YYNGEE.

This clone came up a few times. This chain uses TRBV7-3 with TRBJ2-1; TRBD2 matches at 9 bases. Trimming removed 5 bases from V and 6 bases from J; junction bases left unmatched: 8. The CDR3 has 15 residues. The V gene's germline CDR1 is SGHTA and CDR2 FQGTGA. CDR3 coding DNA: TGTGCCAGCAGCACGTCTGCGGGAGGGCCCAATGAGCAGTTCTTC. The encoded protein is CASSTSAGGPNEQFF.

This clone showed up just a few times. The J gene is TRBJ1-1, the V gene TRBV6-5, with TRBD1 identical over 8 bases. The CDR3 runs to 15 residues. CDR1 is MNHEY and CDR2 is SVGAGI in the germline V gene. Trimming cost V 10 bases and J 4 bases; bases outside gene matches: 14. The CDR3 loop is CATTTGGTLGTEAFF. The CDR3 nucleotides read TGTGCCACCACTACAGGGGGTACCCTGGGCACTGAAGCTTTCTTT.

This rearrangement joins TRBV27 to TRBJ2-5; D perhaps matches TRBD1 (5 bases). The V end was cut by 6 bases, the J end by 5 bases, with 13 bases between. CDR1 and CDR2 from the germline V gene are MNHEY and SMNVEV (reference sequence). The CDR3 spans 13 residues. Here the CDR3 DNA reads TGTGCCAGCAGGGGTCAGGGCGGCGAGACCCAGTACTTC. Amino acid sequence: CASRGQGGETQYF.

The chain employs TRBV4-3 and TRBJ1-6; the match to TRBD1 covers 11 bases. The CDR3 covers 15 residues. V shed 0 bases, J shed 9 bases, and the junction held 1 base outside the gene matches. CDR1 and CDR2 (germline): LGHNA, YSLEER. CDR3 in DNA: TGCGCCAGCAGCCAAGATGGGACAGGGGGTTCACCCCTCCACTTT. This encodes CASSQDGTGGSPLHF.

The rearrangement links TRBV7-2 to TRBJ2-3; D is uncertain. Trimming pared 4 bases from V and 1 base from J, leaving 6 bases between. The CDR3 runs to 13 residues. The germline CDR1 and CDR2 sequences are SGHTA and FQGNSA. CDR3 DNA: TGTGCCAGCAGCTCGCCAGGCACAGATACGCAGTATTTT. Translated, it gives CASSSPGTDTQYF.

V usage is TRBV7-9 and J usage is TRBJ2-1; a weak D match, TRBD2 (6 bases). Germline V gives CDR1 SEHNR, CDR2 FQNEAQ (reference sequence). V was pared by 4 bases and J by 7 bases, with 17 bases between. CDR3 length equals 15 residues. The CDR3 DNA reads TGTGCCAGCAGCTCTGACCGGGAGCTAGAGAATGAGCAGTTCTTC. Translating it yields CASSSDRELENEQFF.

This clone was counted between two and nine times. V usage is TRBV27 and J usage is TRBJ2-7; 8 bases match TRBD2. The CDR3 consists of 13 residues. The J segment lost 8 bases and the V segment lost 8 bases, leaving 11 bases of the junction unmatched. The germline CDR1 and CDR2 sequences are MNHEY and SMNVEV (reference sequence). CDR3 residues: CASLAGGGGKQYF. The CDR3 DNA follows: TGTGCCAGCCTGGCGGGGGGCGGGGGAAAGCAGTACTTC.

This clone has only a few counts. J is TRBJ1-3 and V is TRBV7-2; D remains unclear. V lost 1 base and J 4 bases, leaving 8 bases between the germline ends. CDR3 length: 14 residues. Germline-derived CDR1 and CDR2 are SGHTA and FQGNSA. The CDR3 region is CASSLEGRGNTIYF. In DNA, the CDR3 is TGTGCCAGCAGCTTAGAAGGCAGGGGAAACACCATATATTTT.

J is TRBJ1-4 and V is TRBV7-9, with a possible D match to TRBD1 (6 bases). Germline V gene lookup returns CDR1 SEHNR and CDR2 FQNEAQ (reference sequence). The CDR3 is made up of 14 amino acids. The V gene lost 5 bases and the J gene lost 3 bases, with 10 bases spanning the gap. Here the CDR3 reads CASSPDRSNEKLFF. The DNA for the CDR3 is TGTGCCAGCAGCCCTGACAGGTCTAATGAAAAACTGTTTTTT.

J is TRBJ1-5 and V is TRBV27, with D perhaps TRBD1 (6 bases). V was pared by 3 bases and J by 7 bases, with 10 bases between. CDR3 length equals 13 residues. The V gene's germline CDR1 is MNHEY and CDR2 SMNVEV (reference sequence). CDR3 DNA: TGTGCCAGCAGTTTTTCAGGGGAGCAGCCCCAGCATTTT. Its translation: CASSFSGEQPQHF.

This chain uses TRBV7-8 with TRBJ2-7; no definite D call. This CDR3 has 15 amino acids. The germline V gene has CDR1 SGHVS and CDR2 FQNEAQ. V was pared by 5 bases and J by 6 bases, with 20 bases between. In DNA, the CDR3 is TGTGCCAGCAGCCTCTGGGTGGGTGCCGCGGCCGAGCAGTACTTC. Amino acid sequence: CASSLWVGAAAEQYF.

V is TRBV21-1 and J is TRBJ2-1; TRBD2, the table's D call, was not compared with the DNA. TRBV21-1 is shown as a pseudogene. The CDR3 spans 14 residues. This CDR3 reads CASRTSGSYNEQFF. CDR3 coding DNA: TGTGCCAGCAGAACTAGCGGCTCCTACAATGAGCAGTTCTTC.

The CDR3 bases are TGTGCCAGCAGCTTTGCCCCGGGACAGGGGGACAATGAGCAGTTCTTC. Translated, it gives CASSFAPGQGDNEQFF. J is TRBJ2-1 and V is TRBV7-6; TRBD1 matches 11 bases. Germline loops: CDR1 SGHVS, CDR2 FNYEAQ. CDR3 length equals 16 residues. The trim removed 3 bases at V and 5 bases at J, leaving 6 bases unmatched.

This CDR3 reads CASSLDGGQGRNYGYTF. CDR3 bases: TGTGCCAGCAGCTTAGATGGCGGACAGGGACGAAACTATGGCTACACCTTC. This chain connects TRBV7-9 to TRBJ1-2, with 8 bases matching TRBD1. CDR3 size: 17 residues. With V trimmed by 1 base and J by 2 bases, 9 bases remained unmatched. The germline CDR1 and CDR2 sequences are SEHNR and FQNEAQ (reference sequence).

This rearrangement joins TRBV11-2 to TRBJ1-4; D not resolved. Germline CDR1 SGHAT, CDR2 FQNNGV. Trimming pared 4 bases from V and 0 bases from J, leaving 15 bases between. The CDR3 runs 17 residues. The CDR3 loop is CASSSKIRAATNEKLFF. DNA of the CDR3: TGTGCCAGCAGCTCTAAAATCCGCGCGGCAACTAATGAAAAACTGTTTTTT.

This rearrangement joins TRBV2 to TRBJ1-4; tentatively, D is TRBD1 (6 bases). The CDR3 has 14 amino acids. The germline gives CDR1 SNHLY, CDR2 FYNNEI. Trimming removed 11 bases at V and 0 bases at J, with 13 bases between. The DNA for the CDR3 is TGTGCCGTTTGGACAGATGCAACTAATGAAAAACTGTTTTTT. It encodes CAVWTDATNEKLFF.

J is TRBJ1-5 and V is TRBV7-2; D call uncertain. V lost 1 base and J lost 4, with 11 bases in between. Per the germline V gene, CDR1 is SGHTA and CDR2 is FQGNSA. The length of the CDR3 is 15 residues. The CDR3 DNA reads TGTGCCAGCAGCTTAGAGGCAGGTGGAAATCAGCCCCAGCATTTT. It yields the protein CASSLEAGGNQPQHF.

This clone was picked up a small number of times. V and J are TRBV7-2 and TRBJ1-1; D is unresolved. The V end lost 5 bases, the J end lost 3 bases, and 4 bases lay between the germline ends. This CDR3 has 11 amino acids. Germline CDR1 reads SGHTA; CDR2 reads FQGNSA. The CDR3 loop is CASSQYTEAFF. CDR3 nucleotide sequence: TGTGCCAGCAGCCAATACACTGAAGCTTTCTTT.

This sequence joins TRBV2 and TRBJ1-2; 10 bases map to TRBD1. V shed 4 bases and J 6 bases; nucleotides not matched to a gene: 2. The CDR3 has 13 residues. CDR1 is SNHLY and CDR2 is FYNNEI in the germline V gene. The CDR3 here is CASSADRGDGYTF. The CDR3 nucleotides are TGTGCCAGCAGTGCGGACAGGGGGGATGGCTACACCTTC.

The table lists this clone with a few counts. The chain combines TRBV6-6 with TRBJ2-3; 7 nucleotides match TRBD2. Trimming took 7 bases from V and 0 from J; bases not matched to a gene: 4. The CDR3 is 14 amino acids. The germline CDR1 and CDR2 sequences are MNHNY and SVGAGI (reference sequence). The CDR3 loop reads CASKRGYSTDTQYF. In DNA form, the CDR3 reads TGTGCCAGCAAGCGGGGCTATAGCACAGATACGCAGTATTTT.

The J gene is TRBJ1-3, the V gene TRBV2, with no clear D. Trimming left V 5 bases short and J 3 bases short, with 17 bases between. This CDR3 region has 16 residues. Germline lookup yields CDR1 SNHLY and CDR2 FYNNEI. In DNA, the CDR3 is TGTGCCAGCAGTAGAACAGCATCAGCTCTTGGAAACACCATATATTTT. Its protein is CASSRTASALGNTIYF.

CDR3: CASSLGTYRGPNEKLFF. CDR3 DNA: TGTGCCAGCAGCTTAGGTACCTACAGGGGGCCCAATGAAAAACTGTTTTTT. This chain joins TRBV7-9 and TRBJ1-4; 9 nucleotides agree with TRBD1. The germline V gene has CDR1 SEHNR and CDR2 FQNEAQ (reference sequence). V lost 1 base to trimming and J lost 5 bases; unmatched junction nucleotides: 8. The CDR3 totals 17 residues.

The chain couples TRBV4-1 to TRBJ1-5; D is ambiguous. The CDR3 loop spans 15 amino acids. CDR1 is MGHRA, CDR2 YSYEKL, per germline. Trimming stripped 0 bases from V and 3 bases from J, with 9 bases between. As DNA, the CDR3 is TGCGCCAGCAGCCAAGATTGGGCCACCAATCAGCCCCAGCATTTT. Protein: CASSQDWATNQPQHF.

In this sample, this clone turned up once. DNA for the CDR3: TGTGCCATCAGTGGAAAACAGGGGGCCTCCTACGAGCAGTACTTC. Its translation: CAISGKQGASYEQYF. The chain is built from TRBV10-3 and TRBJ2-7; TRBD1 agrees at 9 bases. Germline loops: CDR1 ENHRY, CDR2 SYGVKD. This CDR3 region has 15 residues. Trimming cost V 4 bases and J 0 bases; bases outside gene matches: 4.

This clone occurred once. The rearrangement uses TRBV5-1 and TRBJ1-4; D is undetermined. Germline CDR1 is SGHRS and CDR2 is YFSETQ. The CDR3 sequence is 15 residues long. With 0 bases removed from V and 3 bases from J, the gap between germline ends came to 9 bases. This chain's CDR3 is CASSLGGSANEKLFF. In DNA, the CDR3 is TGCGCCAGCAGCTTGGGCGGCTCTGCTAATGAAAAACTGTTTTTT.

This chain connects TRBV15 to TRBJ1-4, with 10 bases fitting TRBD1. With V trimmed by 5 bases and J by 6 bases, 3 bases remained unmatched. The germline V gene has CDR1 LNHNV and CDR2 YYDKDF (reference sequence). This CDR3 spans 14 amino acids. The CDR3 spells CATSPDRGHEKLFF. CDR3 sequence (DNA): TGTGCCACCAGCCCAGACAGGGGGCATGAAAAACTGTTTTTT.

The chain has TRBV7-2 and TRBJ2-1; TRBD2 is a possible D gene (5 bases). Looked up from germline, CDR1 is SGHTA and CDR2 is FQGNSA. Trimming pared 7 bases from V and 3 bases from J, leaving 16 bases between. The CDR3 consists of 15 residues. CDR3 in DNA: TGTGCCAGCAATACCATCGGGGTTCACTACAATGAGCAGTTCTTC. This encodes CASNTIGVHYNEQFF.

The chain uses TRBV4-1 and TRBJ2-7; 9 bases align to TRBD2. This CDR3 contains 17 residues. CDR1 and CDR2 from the germline V gene are MGHRA and YSYEKL. Losses at the gene ends were 1 base for V and 0 bases for J; bases not matched to a gene: 7. CDR3 region: CASSQVMSGGSSYEQYF. The CDR3 coding sequence is TGCGCCAGCAGCCAAGTGATGAGCGGGGGGAGCTCCTACGAGCAGTACTTC.